A single sample gave rise to the 30 T cell receptor beta chains below, sequenced in a study of shared clonotypes between healthy human individuals. Some clones are missing from TCRdb's copy, which holds only in-frame ones; the method was immunoSEQ multiplex PCR. The sample lists fewer than 1.8 million clones; 97% to 99% were seen once. The specimen was naive CD4+ T cells sorted from blood. As for subset: CD45RA+ positively selected. The receptor set was obtained from a man aged 25 to 40 in good health.

The CDR3 nucleotides read TGCGCCAGCAATGTAGCGGGAGGCGCCGCAGATACGCAGTATTTT. This encodes CASNVAGGAADTQYF. The rearrangement links TRBV5-1 to TRBJ2-3, with TRBD2 matching over 10 bases. The germline CDR1 and CDR2 sequences are SGHRS and YFSETQ. The CDR3 contains 15 residues. V was pared by 6 bases and J by 4 bases, with 8 bases of the junction left unmatched. The full variable domain, its missing parts supplied by reference TRBV5-1 and TRBJ2-3, is KAGVTQTPRYLIKTRGQQVTLSCSPISGHRSVSWYQQTPGQGLQFLFEYFSETQRNKGNFPGRFSGRQFSNSRSEMNVSTLELGDSALYLCASNVAGGAADTQYFGPGTRLTVL.

This CDR3 is CASRGGGTEAFF. The CDR3 DNA is TGTGCCAGCAGGGGGGGCGGGACTGAAGCTTTCTTT. The J gene is TRBJ1-1, the V gene TRBV6-5; TRBD1 might be the D (6 bases). Germline V CDR1 and CDR2: MNHEY, SVGAGI. V was trimmed by 6 bases and J by 5 bases, leaving 10 bases between them. This CDR3 is 12 amino acids long.

The chain couples TRBV27 to TRBJ2-1, with D hard to call. CDR1 is MNHEY, CDR2 SMNVEV, per germline (reference sequence). V lost 5 bases, J lost 7 bases, and 9 bases lay in between. The CDR3 spans 12 residues. The CDR3 is CASSKTLNEQFF. In DNA, the CDR3 is TGTGCCAGCAGTAAAACACTTAATGAGCAGTTCTTC.

This sequence joins TRBV5-4 and TRBJ2-1; D may match TRBD1 or TRBD2 (5 bases each). The germline V and J ends were trimmed by 4 bases and 4 bases, with 18 bases remaining between them. CDR1 SGHNT and CDR2 YYREEE come from the germline V gene (reference sequence). This CDR3 is built from 16 residues. The CDR3 coding sequence is TGTGCCAGCAGCCCCTCTGAGGGGTCCCGTTACAATGAGCAGTTCTTC. It specifies CASSPSEGSRYNEQFF.

V gene TRBV11-3 combines with J gene TRBJ2-3, with D unresolved. Trimming shortened V by 5 bases and J by 2 bases, and 8 bases separated the two germline ends. The germline V gene encodes CDR1 SGHNT and CDR2 YENEEA. This CDR3 spans 13 amino acids. The CDR3 DNA is TGTGCCAGCAGCCTAGGGAACACAGATACGCAGTATTTT. Its protein is CASSLGNTDTQYF.

The V and J genes are TRBV7-9 and TRBJ1-1; D gene ambiguous. Germline CDR1 is SEHNR and CDR2 is FQNEAQ (reference sequence). V shed 6 bases and J shed 1 base, with 15 bases lying between them. The CDR3 sequence is 15 residues long. Here the CDR3 reads CASRISGVTNTEAFF. The CDR3 DNA is TGTGCCAGCAGGATCAGCGGGGTCACGAACACTGAAGCTTTCTTT.

The CDR3 spells CASSPGQGATYEQYF. The CDR3 coding sequence is TGTGCCAGCAGCCCGGGACAGGGGGCAACCTACGAGCAGTACTTC. V and J are TRBV6-4 and TRBJ2-7, with 12 bases lining up with TRBD1. J lost 2 bases, V lost 6 bases, and 5 bases had no gene match. This CDR3 spans 15 amino acids. CDR1 is MRHNA and CDR2 is SNTAGT in the germline V gene.

This chain joins TRBV28 and TRBJ2-7; D may be TRBD1 (5 bases). The CDR3 has 11 residues. V was shortened by 3 bases and J by 6 bases, with 6 bases between the two germline ends. In germline, CDR1 is MDHEN, CDR2 SYDVKM. Here the CDR3 DNA reads TGTGCCAGCAGTTTGGGGCTCGAGCAGTACTTC. This gives the protein CASSLGLEQYF.

The chain has TRBV5-1 and TRBJ2-7; D unresolved. The CDR3 spans 17 residues. Between the trimmed V and J ends, which lost 0 bases and 3 bases, there was a span of 19 bases. In germline, CDR1 is SGHRS, CDR2 YFSETQ. The CDR3 loop is CASSLGFTGPSRYEQYF. CDR3 DNA: TGCGCCAGCAGCTTGGGATTCACCGGGCCTAGTCGCTACGAGCAGTACTTC.

The chain recombines TRBV25-1 with TRBJ2-7; 8 bases fit TRBD1. This CDR3 region has 13 residues. With 4 bases clipped from V and 9 bases from J, the junction kept 8 bases outside the gene matches. Germline assignment: CDR1 MGHDK and CDR2 SYGVNS. CDR3 in DNA: TGTGCCAGCAGTGGCCCGGGGACAGGAAGGCAGTACTTC. It encodes CASSGPGTGRQYF.

V and J are TRBV27 and TRBJ2-7; D could derive from TRBD1 or TRBD2 (5 bases each). The CDR3 consists of 14 residues. Trimming left V 5 bases short and J 2 bases short, with 13 bases between. Germline V lookup: CDR1 MNHEY, CDR2 SMNVEV (reference sequence). CDR3 bases: TGTGCCAGCAGTCGTCCTGGGGACCCCTACGAGCAGTACTTC. The encoded protein is CASSRPGDPYEQYF.

The chain combines TRBV28 with TRBJ1-2; a possible D gene is TRBD1 (6 bases). The V end was cut by 7 bases, the J end by 4 bases, with 28 bases between. The CDR3 consists of 18 residues. Germline V CDR1 and CDR2: MDHEN, SYDVKM. The CDR3 nucleotides are TGTGCCAGCACCCTTAGGAGGATGGAACAGGGCCTGGTCTATGGCTACACCTTC. It encodes CASTLRRMEQGLVYGYTF.

The genes are TRBV30 and TRBJ2-7; no clear D. V lost 0 bases and J lost 2, with 14 bases in between. CDR3 length: 15 amino acids. Germline V gene data show CDR1 as GTSNPN and CDR2 as SVGIG (reference sequence). CDR3 amino acids: CAWSVQDRGTYEQYF. CDR3 nucleotide sequence: TGTGCCTGGAGTGTACAAGATCGCGGAACCTACGAGCAGTACTTC.

J is TRBJ2-1 and V is TRBV27; D perhaps matches TRBD2 (5 bases). CDR1 and CDR2 from the germline V gene are MNHEY and SMNVEV (reference sequence). V lost 1 base and J 7 bases, leaving 11 bases between the germline ends. This CDR3 is built from 14 residues. The DNA of the CDR3 is TGTGCCAGCAGTTTATTCGGGGTAACAAATGAGCAGTTCTTC. Translation: CASSLFGVTNEQFF.

The rearrangement uses TRBV5-4 and TRBJ2-2; 8 bases line up with TRBD2. CDR1 SGHNT and CDR2 YYREEE come from the germline V gene (reference sequence). CDR3 length: 15 amino acids. With 0 bases clipped from V and 5 bases from J, the junction kept 3 bases outside the gene matches. DNA for the CDR3: TGTGCCAGCAGCTTGGCGGCTAGCGGGACCGGGGAGCTGTTTTTT. This sequence encodes CASSLAASGTGELFF.

The chain links TRBV5-5 to TRBJ1-1; the D is unclear. This CDR3 spans 15 amino acids. The germline V gene has CDR1 SGHKS and CDR2 YYEKEE (reference sequence). Trimming cost V 3 bases and J 6 bases, with 18 bases left between them. CDR3 sequence: CASSSSGSHTSEAFF. The CDR3 region has the DNA TGTGCCAGCAGCTCTTCCGGGTCCCACACATCTGAAGCTTTCTTT.

This chain uses TRBV9 with TRBJ2-3; D gene unclear. The germline gives CDR1 SGDLS, CDR2 YYNGEE. The CDR3 runs 15 residues. V was pared by 0 bases and J by 5 bases, with 13 bases between. CDR3 DNA: TGTGCCAGCAGCGTAGGTAAAAACCTCGGAGATACGCAGTATTTT. Amino acid sequence: CASSVGKNLGDTQYF.

With regard to this clone: Other DNA sequences from this sample encode an identical CDR3 as well. V is TRBV7-9 and J is TRBJ2-1; 13 bases match TRBD2. The V gene's germline CDR1 is SEHNR and CDR2 FQNEAQ (reference sequence). This CDR3 spans 15 amino acids. Germline trimming cut 5 bases from V and 8 bases from J; bases unmatched to any gene: 6. The CDR3 loop reads CASSLGLAGVDEQFF. As DNA, the CDR3 is TGTGCCAGCAGCCTCGGACTAGCGGGAGTCGATGAGCAGTTCTTC.

The chain has TRBV2 and TRBJ2-7; possibly TRBD1 for D (6 bases). This CDR3 has 14 amino acids. V was clipped by 3 bases and J by 0 bases, with 9 bases between them. Germline values: CDR1 SNHLY, CDR2 FYNNEI. The CDR3, as DNA: TGTGCCAGCAGTGAGAACAGGGCCTCCTACGAGCAGTACTTC. Protein: CASSENRASYEQYF. Supplemented by reference TRBV2 and TRBJ2-7, the full variable domain reads EPEVTQTPSHQVTQMGQEVILRCVPISNHLYFYWYRQILGQKVEFLVSFYNNEISEKSEIFDDQFSVERPDGSNFTLKIRSTKLEDSAMYFCASSENRASYEQYFGPGTRLTVT.

In DNA, the CDR3 is TGCAGCGTTGGACGGTACCCAAGTGAAAAACTGTTTTTT. Amino acid sequence: CSVGRYPSEKLFF. The chain is built from TRBV29-1 and TRBJ1-4; D gene unclear. Germline V CDR1 and CDR2: SQVTM, ANQGSEA. V was clipped by 4 bases and J by 7 bases, with 13 bases between them. The CDR3 consists of 13 residues.

The chain carries TRBV18 and TRBJ2-1, with 9 nucleotides matching TRBD1. CDR3 length equals 15 residues. CDR1 is KGHSH and CDR2 is LQKENI in the germline V gene. V was pared by 3 bases and J by 5 bases, with 5 bases of the junction left unmatched. CDR3 in amino acids: CASSPYRGRDNEQFF. CDR3 coding DNA: TGTGCCAGCTCACCTTACAGGGGGCGCGACAATGAGCAGTTCTTC. The whole variable domain, remainder taken from reference TRBV18 and TRBJ2-1, is NAGVMQNPRHLVRRRGQEARLRCSPMKGHSHVYWYRQLPEEGLKFMVYLQKENIIDESGMPKERFSAEFPKEGPSILRIQQVVRGDSAAYFCASSPYRGRDNEQFFGPGTRLTVL.

CDR3 residues: CASSREGFSYEQYF. The CDR3 DNA sequence: TGCGCCAGCAGCCGGGAGGGGTTCTCCTACGAGCAGTACTTC. This chain links TRBV4-3 with TRBJ2-7; 7 nucleotides line up with TRBD2. The CDR3 is made up of 14 amino acids. V lost 4 bases and J lost 0; bases outside the gene matches: 3. Germline V lookup: CDR1 LGHNA, CDR2 YSLEER.

The J gene is TRBJ2-7, the V gene TRBV5-6, with TRBD2 as a possible D gene (6 bases). Trimming pared 1 base from V and 7 bases from J, leaving 24 bases between. This CDR3 region has 17 residues. Germline V CDR1 and CDR2: SGHDT, YYEEEE. The CDR3 DNA reads as TGTGCCAGCAGCTTGAACCGGCCAGGGAGGCTTGTGGTAGAGCAGTACTTC. Translation: CASSLNRPGRLVVEQYF.

The rearrangement links TRBV11-2 to TRBJ1-1, with 10 bases matching TRBD1. Losses at the gene ends were 5 bases for V and 4 bases for J; bases not matched to a gene: 10. This CDR3 region has 16 residues. CDR1 and CDR2 from the germline V gene are SGHAT and FQNNGV. The CDR3 nucleotides read TGTGCCAGCAGCAATCGAGAGGGACAGGGGTTCACTGAAGCTTTCTTT. Translating gives CASSNREGQGFTEAFF.

This rearrangement joins TRBV5-4 to TRBJ2-2; TRBD1 aligns across 9 bases. The CDR3 is 14 residues long. Germline V gene data show CDR1 as SGHNT and CDR2 as YYREEE (reference sequence). The junction had 7 bases not matched to a gene; V was cut back by 7 bases and J by 6 bases. CDR3: CASGTRQGAGELFF. The CDR3 bases are TGTGCCAGCGGAACAAGACAGGGGGCCGGGGAGCTGTTTTTT. Combining the CDR3 with reference TRBV5-4 and TRBJ2-2 gives the whole variable domain ETGVTQSPTHLIKTRGQQVTLRCSSQSGHNTVSWYQQALGQGPQFIFQYYREEENGRGNFPPRFSGLQFPNYSSELNVNALELDDSALYLCASGTRQGAGELFFGEGSRLTVL.

The J gene is TRBJ1-5, the V gene TRBV6-1; D not certain. The germline CDR1 and CDR2 sequences are MNHNS and SASEGT. The CDR3 runs 13 residues. V gave up 8 bases and J gave up 3 bases, with 11 bases separating them. CDR3 sequence (DNA): TGTGCCAGCGATGAGACATTCAATCAGCCCCAGCATTTT. Its translation: CASDETFNQPQHF.

The rearrangement links TRBV5-1 to TRBJ2-3; a possible D gene is TRBD1 (5 bases). CDR1 and CDR2 from the germline V gene are SGHRS and YFSETQ. The CDR3 has 15 amino acids. Trimming took 3 bases from V and 0 from J, leaving 11 bases between them. The CDR3 loop is CASSSGLSSTDTQYF. The DNA for the CDR3 is TGCGCCAGCAGCTCAGGGTTGAGTAGCACAGATACGCAGTATTTT. Variable domain in full (rest from reference TRBV5-1 and TRBJ2-3): KAGVTQTPRYLIKTRGQQVTLSCSPISGHRSVSWYQQTPGQGLQFLFEYFSETQRNKGNFPGRFSGRQFSNSRSEMNVSTLELGDSALYLCASSSGLSSTDTQYFGPGTRLTVL.

The chain is built from TRBV5-7 and TRBJ1-5; unclear D gene. TRBV5-7 is an ORF; its function is uncertain. The CDR3 is made up of 12 amino acids. V lost 2 bases, J lost 0 bases, and 0 bases lay in between. CDR3 residues: CASSFSNQPQHF. CDR3 sequence (DNA): TGTGCCAGCAGCTTTAGCAATCAGCCCCAGCATTTT.

The chain is built from TRBV7-2 and TRBJ2-3; 10 bases are shared with TRBD2. Germline V gene data show CDR1 as SGHTA and CDR2 as FQGNSA. The V gene end was trimmed by 1 base and the J gene end by 1 base; junction bases not matched to a gene: 5. This CDR3 spans 17 amino acids. The CDR3 DNA is TGTGCCAGCAGCTTAGTCCGGACTAGCGGAGGCACAGATACGCAGTATTTT. This sequence encodes CASSLVRTSGGTDTQYF.

To note about this clone: The same CDR3 arises from other DNA sequences in this sample as well. The chain is built from TRBV15 and TRBJ2-7; 8 positions agree with TRBD2. CDR1 is LNHNV and CDR2 is YYDKDF in the germline V gene (reference sequence). V trimming: 3 bases; J trimming: 5 bases; junction bases outside the gene matches: 0. CDR3 length: 12 residues. The CDR3 spells CATSRGLDEQYF. The CDR3 nucleotides are TGTGCCACCAGCAGGGGACTAGACGAGCAGTACTTC.